A selection of T cell receptor beta chains follows, all from one sample in a study of beta chain features in type 1 diabetes. TCRdb keeps only in-frame clones here, not all; method: immunoSEQ multiplex PCR. Counted here are 130,000 or so clones, 16% occurring once; the ten biggest clones make up less than 3%. Sample: central memory CD4+ T cells from blood. These receptors came from a man aged 25-45 years with type 1 diabetes. Each CDR3 is given with its conserved first and last residue. The D gene is left open where the match is weak. Clone size appears in some rows only: once, few, many, or a class for an expanded clone.

TRBJ2-4,.,TRBV5-4,TRBD2,CASMQTGTTNIQYF,TGTGCCAGCATGCAAACCGGGACTACAAACATTCAGTACTTC
TRBJ2-7,many,TRBV25-1,.,CASSEMFEQYF,TGTGCCAGCAGTGAAATGTTCGAGCAGTACTTC
TRBJ1-1,once,TRBV5-8,TRBD1,CASSWGTGLTEAFF,TGTGCCAGCAGCTGGGGGACAGGATTAACTGAAGCTTTCTTT
TRBJ2-7,few,TRBV4-3,.,CASSQDLFGQEQYF,TGCGCCAGCAGCCAAGATCTTTTTGGACAGGAGCAGTACTTC
TRBJ2-5,.,TRBV2,TRBD2,CASSPRTSGEETQYF,TGTGCCAGCAGCCCTCGGACTAGCGGGGAAGAGACCCAGTACTTC
TRBJ2-5,many,TRBV7-7,.,CASSSLGQQETQYF,TGTGCTAGCAGCTCATTAGGACAGCAAGAGACCCAGTACTTC
TRBJ2-7,.,TRBV27,.,CASSSIQGPSEQYF,TGTGCCAGCAGTTCCATACAGGGTCCTAGCGAGCAGTACTTC
TRBJ1-1,few,TRBV7-9,TRBD1,CASSLADRATFF,TGTGCCAGCAGCTTAGCGGACAGGGCGACTTTCTTT
TRBJ1-2,.,TRBV29-1,.,CSVEGTDGFYGYTF,TGCAGCGTTGAAGGGACTGACGGGTTTTATGGCTACACCTTC
TRBJ2-1,.,TRBV13,TRBD2,CASSPTIPGLAGGLEQFF,TGTGCCAGCAGCCCCACAATACCGGGACTAGCGGGGGGGCTTGAGCAGTTCTTC
TRBJ2-1,few,TRBV27,TRBD2,CASSLRWLAGSYNEQFF,TGTGCCAGCAGTTTACGATGGTTAGCGGGCTCCTACAATGAGCAGTTCTTC
TRBJ2-5,.,TRBV6-5,.,CASSYGGYQETQYF,TGTGCCAGCAGTTACGGGGGTTACCAAGAGACCCAGTACTTC
TRBJ1-6,.,TRBV15,.,CATSRGMPYNSPLHF,TGTGCCACCAGCAGAGGAATGCCATATAATTCACCCCTCCACTTT
TRBJ1-6,few,TRBV13,.,CASTARGRANSPLHF,TGTGCCAGCACCGCCCGGGGCAGAGCTAATTCACCCCTCCACTTT
TRBJ2-7,many,TRBV18,.,CASSPVGQHAYEQYF,TGTGCCAGCTCACCAGTCGGACAGCACGCCTACGAGCAGTACTTC
TRBJ2-5,many,TRBV2,TRBD2,CASIPGGETQYF,TGTGCCAGCATCCCGGGAGGGGAAACCCAGTACTTC
TRBJ2-7,few,TRBV13,.,CASSADATVSEQYF,TGTGCCAGCAGCGCGGACGCAACAGTTTCGGAGCAGTACTTC